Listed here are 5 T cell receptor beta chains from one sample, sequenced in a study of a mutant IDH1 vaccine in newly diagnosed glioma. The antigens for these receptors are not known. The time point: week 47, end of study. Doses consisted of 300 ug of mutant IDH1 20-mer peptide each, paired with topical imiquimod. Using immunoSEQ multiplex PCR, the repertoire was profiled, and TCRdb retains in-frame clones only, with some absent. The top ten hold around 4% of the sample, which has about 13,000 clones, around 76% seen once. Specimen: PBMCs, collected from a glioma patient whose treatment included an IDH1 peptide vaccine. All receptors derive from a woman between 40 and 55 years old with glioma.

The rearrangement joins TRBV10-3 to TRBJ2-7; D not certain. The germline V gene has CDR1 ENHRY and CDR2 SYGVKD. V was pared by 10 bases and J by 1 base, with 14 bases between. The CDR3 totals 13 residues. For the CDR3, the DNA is TGTGCCACCGAGGTCGAACCTTCCTACGAGCAGTACTTC. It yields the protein CATEVEPSYEQYF.

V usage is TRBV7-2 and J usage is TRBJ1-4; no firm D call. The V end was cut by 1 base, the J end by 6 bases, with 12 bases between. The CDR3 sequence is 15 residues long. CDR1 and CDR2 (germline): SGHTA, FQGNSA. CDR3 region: CASSLVWSLDEKLFF. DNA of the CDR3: TGTGCCAGCAGCTTAGTGTGGTCACTGGATGAAAAACTGTTTTTT. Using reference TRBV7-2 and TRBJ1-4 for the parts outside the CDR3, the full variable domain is GAGVSQSPSNKVTEKGKDVELRCDPISGHTALYWYRQSLGQGLEFLIYFQGNSAPDKSGLPSDRFSAERTGGSVSTLTIQRTQQEDSAVYLCASSLVWSLDEKLFFGSGTQLSVL.

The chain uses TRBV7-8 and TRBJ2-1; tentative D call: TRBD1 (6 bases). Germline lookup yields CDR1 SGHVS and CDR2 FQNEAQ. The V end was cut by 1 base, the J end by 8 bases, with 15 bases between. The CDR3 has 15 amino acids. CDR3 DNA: TGTGCCAGCAGCTTAGATTTGGGGGCGAGAGATGAGCAGTTCTTC. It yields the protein CASSLDLGARDEQFF.

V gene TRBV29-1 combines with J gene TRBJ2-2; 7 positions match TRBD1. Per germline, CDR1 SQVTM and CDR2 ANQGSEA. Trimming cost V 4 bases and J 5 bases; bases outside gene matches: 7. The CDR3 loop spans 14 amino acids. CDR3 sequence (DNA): TGCAGCGTTGTGGTGGCAGGGGGTACCGGGGAGCTGTTTTTT. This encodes CSVVVAGGTGELFF.

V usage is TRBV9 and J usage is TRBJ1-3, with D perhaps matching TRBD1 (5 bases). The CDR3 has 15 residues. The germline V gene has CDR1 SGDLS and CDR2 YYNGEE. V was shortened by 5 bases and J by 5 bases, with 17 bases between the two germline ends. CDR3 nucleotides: TGTGCCAGCAGTGGCGCTTCGGGGACGAGAAACACCATATATTTT. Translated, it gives CASSGASGTRNTIYF.